This T cell receptor beta chain was sequenced in a study of cytomegalovirus exposure and HLA in healthy donors. To note about this clone: Its specificity is not known.

With 60 Vbeta and 13 Jbeta primers, the PCR was carried out. Using immunoSEQ multiplex PCR, the repertoire was profiled, and TCRdb retains in-frame clones only, with some absent. This table holds some 150,000 clones, around nine tenths found once. Germline V gene data show CDR1 as SGHDT and CDR2 as YYEEEE. With 2 bases removed from V and 2 bases from J, the gap between germline ends came to 9 bases. This CDR3 contains 14 residues. General study points: The availability of immune exposure information extended only to CMV serostatus. Across HLA loci, a later analysis found differing TCR association rates, with DRB1 most and HLA-C fewest. The study found most TCR sequences rare, yet found some public TCRs in many donors.

This sequence was found in a woman between 25 and 40 years old in good health and CMV-seronegative. The sequencing sample was made of PBMCs. The genes are TRBV5-6 and TRBJ2-3; D unresolved. This CDR3 reads CASSFGEVTDTQYF. As DNA, the CDR3 is TGTGCCAGCAGCTTCGGAGAGGTCACAGATACGCAGTATTTT.